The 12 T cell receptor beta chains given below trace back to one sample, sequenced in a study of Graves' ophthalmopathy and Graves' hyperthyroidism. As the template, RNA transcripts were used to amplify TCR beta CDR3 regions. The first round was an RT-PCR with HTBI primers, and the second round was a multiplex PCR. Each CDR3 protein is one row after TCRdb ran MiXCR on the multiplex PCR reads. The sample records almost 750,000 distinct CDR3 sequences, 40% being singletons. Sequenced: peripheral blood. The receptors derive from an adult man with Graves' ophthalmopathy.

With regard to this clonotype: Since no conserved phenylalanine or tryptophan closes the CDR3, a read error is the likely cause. The CDR3 DNA reads TGTGCCAGCAGCGTCCAGAGTACAGGGGGCGGCTACACCTCC. It codes for CASSVQSTGGGYTS. The gene calls are TRBV7-2 and TRBJ1-2; 9 nucleotides align to TRBD1. J was trimmed by 8 bases and V by 5 bases; bases with no gene match: 9. The length of the CDR3 is 14 residues. Germline V lookup: CDR1 SGHTA, CDR2 FQGNSA.

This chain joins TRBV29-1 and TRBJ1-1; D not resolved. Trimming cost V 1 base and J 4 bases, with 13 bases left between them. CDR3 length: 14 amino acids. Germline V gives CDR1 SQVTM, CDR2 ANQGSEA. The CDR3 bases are TGCAGCGTTGAAGGGTTGGGCGGTAGCACTGAAGCTTTCTTT. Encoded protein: CSVEGLGGSTEAFF.

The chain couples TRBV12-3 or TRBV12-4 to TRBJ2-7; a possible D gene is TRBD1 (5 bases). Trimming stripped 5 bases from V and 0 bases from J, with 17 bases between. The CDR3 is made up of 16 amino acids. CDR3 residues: CASSPVFQGTSYEQYF. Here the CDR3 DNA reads TGTGCCAGCAGTCCCGTTTTTCAGGGTACCTCCTACGAGCAGTACTTC.

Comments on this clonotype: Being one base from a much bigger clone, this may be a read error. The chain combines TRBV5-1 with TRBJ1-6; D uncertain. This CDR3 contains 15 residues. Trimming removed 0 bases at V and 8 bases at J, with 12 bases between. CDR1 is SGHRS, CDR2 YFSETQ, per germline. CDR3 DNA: TGCGCCAGCAGCTTGGGTGGGGTCTCGGATTCACCCCTCCACTTT. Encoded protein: CASSLGGVSDSPLHF.

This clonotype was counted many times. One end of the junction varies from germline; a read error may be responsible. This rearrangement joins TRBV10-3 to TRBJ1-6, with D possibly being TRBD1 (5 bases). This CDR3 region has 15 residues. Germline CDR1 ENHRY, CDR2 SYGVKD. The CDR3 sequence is CASSALPGTVSPLHF. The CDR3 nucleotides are TGTGCCAGCAGTGCCCTTCCCGGGACGGTTTCACCCCTCCACTTT.

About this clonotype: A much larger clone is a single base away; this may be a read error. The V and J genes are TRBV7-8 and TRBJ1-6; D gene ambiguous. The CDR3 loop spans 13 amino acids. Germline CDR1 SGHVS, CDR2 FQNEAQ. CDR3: CASSSSGNSLLHF. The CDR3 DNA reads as TGTGCCAGCAGCTCGAGTGGGAATTCACTCCTCCACTTT. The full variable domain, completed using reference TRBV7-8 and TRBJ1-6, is GAGVSQSPRYKVAKRGQDVALRCDPISGHVSLFWYQQALGQGPEFLTYFQNEAQLDKSGLPSDRFFAERPEGSVSTLKIQRTQQEDSAVYLCASSSSGNSLLHFGNGTRLTVT.

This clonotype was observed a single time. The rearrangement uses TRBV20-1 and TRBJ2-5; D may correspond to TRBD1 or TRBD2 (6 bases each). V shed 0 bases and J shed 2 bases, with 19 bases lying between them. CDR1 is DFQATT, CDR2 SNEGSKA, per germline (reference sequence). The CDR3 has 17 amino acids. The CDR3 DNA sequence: TGCAGTGCTAGAGATGTGTACGTGGGGGGCATTCAAGAGACCCAGTACTTC. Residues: CSARDVYVGGIQETQYF.

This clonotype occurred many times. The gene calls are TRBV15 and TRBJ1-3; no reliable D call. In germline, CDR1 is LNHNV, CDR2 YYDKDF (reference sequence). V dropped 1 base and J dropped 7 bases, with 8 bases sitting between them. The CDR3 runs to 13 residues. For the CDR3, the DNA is TGTGCCACCAGCAGAGGGGTGGCCAACACCATATATTTT. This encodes CATSRGVANTIYF.

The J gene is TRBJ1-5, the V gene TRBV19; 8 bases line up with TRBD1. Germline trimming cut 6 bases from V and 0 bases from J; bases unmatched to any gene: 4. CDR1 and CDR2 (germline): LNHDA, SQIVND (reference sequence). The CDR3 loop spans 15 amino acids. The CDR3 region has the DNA TGTGCCAGTAGCATGACAGGGGTTAGCAATCAGCCCCAGCATTTT. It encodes CASSMTGVSNQPQHF.

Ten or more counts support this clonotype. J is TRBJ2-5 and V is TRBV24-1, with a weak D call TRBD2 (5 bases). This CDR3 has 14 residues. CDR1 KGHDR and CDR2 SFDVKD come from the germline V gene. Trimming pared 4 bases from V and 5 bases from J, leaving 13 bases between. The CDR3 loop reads CATSDPAGEETQYF. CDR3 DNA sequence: TGTGCCACCAGTGACCCCGCCGGGGAGGAGACCCAGTACTTC.

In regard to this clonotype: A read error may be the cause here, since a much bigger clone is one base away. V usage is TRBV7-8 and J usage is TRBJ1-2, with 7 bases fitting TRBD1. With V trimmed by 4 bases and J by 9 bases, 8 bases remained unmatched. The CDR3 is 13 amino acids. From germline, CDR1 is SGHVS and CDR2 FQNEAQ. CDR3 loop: CASSSDRVGSYTF. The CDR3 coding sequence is TGTGCCAGCAGCTCCGACAGGGTCGGGAGCTACACCTTC.

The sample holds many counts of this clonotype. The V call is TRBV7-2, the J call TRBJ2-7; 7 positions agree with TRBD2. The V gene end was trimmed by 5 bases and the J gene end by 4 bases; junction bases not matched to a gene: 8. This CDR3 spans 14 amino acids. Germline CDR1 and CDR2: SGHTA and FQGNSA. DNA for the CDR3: TGTGCCAGCAGCCCAAGTCTCGGGGGGTACGAGCAGTACTTC. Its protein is CASSPSLGGYEQYF.